This TCR beta chain was profiled in a study of blood T cell repertoires in COVID-19 (TCRdb year 2020). For the wider study: Collaborator samples came from the United States, Italy and Spain and covered acute and convalescent phases of COVID-19. The samples were drawn from two sources: the first 160 participants of the ongoing ImmuneRACE study, and fewer than 1,500 subjects contributed by 6 global collaborators. The repertoires were released in a freely available public database intended as a resource for research on the immune response to SARS-CoV-2. Nearly every sample came with metadata listing a de-identified subject ID, COVID-19 status, age in years and sex. The dataset comprised deeply sampled blood TCRbeta repertoires from subjects exposed to, actively infected with, or recovered from COVID-19. The prospective study material was composed of cDNA or gDNA derived from T cells, B-cell-depleted T cells, or PBMCs. Where available, HLA class I and class II types were obtained from metadata supplied by the sample provider rather than from assay-based typing. What the research found in general, with its limitations: The amount of clinical and demographic metadata varied by source and participant and was provided uncurated.

The CDR3 has 15 amino acids, counting the end cysteine and phenylalanine. The retained sequence is limited to the CDR3, 45 bases, with the frame set at the first base. CDR1 and CDR2, per the germline V gene, are MDHEN and SYDVKM. V loses 5 bases, J loses 0 bases, and the germline ends lie 14 bases apart. This clone was counted many times. Its antigen specificity is not known. Per-base quality was not reported, and no clone a single base away is much larger than it. Whole blood was collected in K2EDTA tubes by collaborating institutions according to the institutions' own protocols. Collaborator samples were shipped for TCRbeta analysis as frozen whole blood, isolated PBMCs, or DNA extracted from either sample type. TCRbeta CDR3 regions were amplified from genomic DNA by means of the immunoSEQ Assay, a bias-controlled multiplex PCR. The original methods were these. Nucleated cell counts per sample were estimated from amplification of reference gene primers within the assay. To quantify the absolute abundance of each unique TCRbeta CDR3 rearrangement, sequence reads were collapsed and filtered. Productive Simpson clonality was computed per sample as the square root of Simpson's diversity index over productive rearrangements. TCRdb holds this immuneACCESS table with in-frame rearrangements only. Some clones are missing; in checked studies, unresolved V genes explain under half, and the rest has no known cause. The DNA gave D and trimming, while V, J and clone size come from that table. The sample yields 200,000 or so clones; 80% to 85% were counted once. The leading ten clones occupy 5.5% to 7.5% of the sample.

The clonotype originates from a middle-aged woman with acute or convalescent COVID-19. The specimen sequenced was peripheral blood. The chain links TRBV28 with TRBJ2-7; D gene: possibly TRBD2, on 6 matching bases. The CDR3 in this case is CASSLGDSPSYEQYF. In nucleotide form, the sequence is TGTGCCAGCAGTCTTGGGGACTCGCCCTCCTACGAGCAGTACTTC.